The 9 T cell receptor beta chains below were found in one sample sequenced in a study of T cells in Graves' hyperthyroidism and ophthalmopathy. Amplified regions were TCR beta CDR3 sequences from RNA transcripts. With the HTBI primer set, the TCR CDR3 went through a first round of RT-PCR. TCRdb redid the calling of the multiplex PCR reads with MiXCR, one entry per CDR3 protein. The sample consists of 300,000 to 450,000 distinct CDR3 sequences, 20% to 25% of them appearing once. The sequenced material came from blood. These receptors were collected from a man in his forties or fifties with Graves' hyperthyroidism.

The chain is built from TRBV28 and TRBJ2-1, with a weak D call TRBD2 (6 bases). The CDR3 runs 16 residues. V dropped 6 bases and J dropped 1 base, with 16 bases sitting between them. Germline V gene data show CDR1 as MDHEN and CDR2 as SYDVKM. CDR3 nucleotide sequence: TGTGCCAGCAGGATGGGGCTAGCGTCATCCTACAATGAGCAGTTCTTC. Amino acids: CASRMGLASSYNEQFF.

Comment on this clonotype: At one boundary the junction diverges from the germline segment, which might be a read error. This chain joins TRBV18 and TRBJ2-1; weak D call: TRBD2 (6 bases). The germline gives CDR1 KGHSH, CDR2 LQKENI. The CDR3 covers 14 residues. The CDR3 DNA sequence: TGCTACTCGCGGGGCTCAAGCTCCTACAATGAGCAGTTCTTC. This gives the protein CYSRGSSSYNEQFF.

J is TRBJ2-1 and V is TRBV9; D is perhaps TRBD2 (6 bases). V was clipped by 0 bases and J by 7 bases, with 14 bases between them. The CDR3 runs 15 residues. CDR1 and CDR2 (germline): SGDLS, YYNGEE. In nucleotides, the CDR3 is TGTGCCAGCAGCGTAGCGGGAGCCCCGGTTAATGAGCAGTTCTTC. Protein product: CASSVAGAPVNEQFF.

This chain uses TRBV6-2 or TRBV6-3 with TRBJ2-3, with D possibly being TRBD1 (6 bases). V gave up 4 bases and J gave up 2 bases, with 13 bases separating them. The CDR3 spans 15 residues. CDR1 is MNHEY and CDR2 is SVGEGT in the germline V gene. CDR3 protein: CASSSGQSATDTQYF. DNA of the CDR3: TGTGCCAGCAGTTCCGGACAGTCTGCCACAGATACGCAGTATTTT.

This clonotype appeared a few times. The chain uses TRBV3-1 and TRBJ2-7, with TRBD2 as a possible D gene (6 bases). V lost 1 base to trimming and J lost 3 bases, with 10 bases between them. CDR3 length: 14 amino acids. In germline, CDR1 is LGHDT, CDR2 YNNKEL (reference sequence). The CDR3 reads CASSQGMGGYEQYF. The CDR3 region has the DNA TGTGCCAGCAGCCAAGGGATGGGAGGCTACGAGCAGTACTTC.

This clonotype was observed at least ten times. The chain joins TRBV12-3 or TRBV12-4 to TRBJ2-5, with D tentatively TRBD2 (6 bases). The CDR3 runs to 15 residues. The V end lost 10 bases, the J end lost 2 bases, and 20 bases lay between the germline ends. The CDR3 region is CATSLLGGIQETQYF. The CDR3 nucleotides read TGTGCCACCTCCTTATTGGGAGGCATTCAAGAGACCCAGTACTTC.

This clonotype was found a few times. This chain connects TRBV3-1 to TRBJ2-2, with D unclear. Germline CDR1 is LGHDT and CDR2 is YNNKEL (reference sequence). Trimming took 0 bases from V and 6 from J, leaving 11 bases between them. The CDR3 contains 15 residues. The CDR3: CASSQDRLVAGELFF. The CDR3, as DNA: TGTGCCAGCAGCCAAGATCGCCTAGTTGCCGGGGAGCTGTTTTTT.

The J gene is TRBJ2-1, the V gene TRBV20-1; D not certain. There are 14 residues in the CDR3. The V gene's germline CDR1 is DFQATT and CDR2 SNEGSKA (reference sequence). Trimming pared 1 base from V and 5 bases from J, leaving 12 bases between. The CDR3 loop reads CSARGVGFHNEQFF. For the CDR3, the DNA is TGCAGTGCTAGAGGCGTGGGGTTCCACAATGAGCAGTTCTTC.

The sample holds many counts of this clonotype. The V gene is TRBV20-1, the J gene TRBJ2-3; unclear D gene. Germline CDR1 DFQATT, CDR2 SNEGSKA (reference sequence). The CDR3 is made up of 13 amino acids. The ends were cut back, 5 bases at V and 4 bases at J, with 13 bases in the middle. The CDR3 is CSAPSRAADTQYF. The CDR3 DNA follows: TGCAGTGCTCCCTCCCGGGCTGCAGATACGCAGTATTTT.